This T cell receptor (beta chain) was sequenced during a study of T-cell memory formation after mild COVID-19. Notes on the study in general: The study found contracting CD4+ clones mainly in CM and EM and contracting CD8+ clones in EMRA.

CDR1 is SNHLY, CDR2 FYNNEI, per germline. The V segment lost 4 bases and the J segment 5 bases; nucleotides outside the gene matches: 7. This CDR3 has 14 amino acids. TCR alpha and TCR beta cDNA libraries carrying sample barcodes and UMIs were produced by 5'RACE using constant-segment primers. Using its own MiXCR run on the 5' RACE reads, TCRdb lists one record per CDR3 protein. This sample has approximately 450,000 distinct CDR3 sequences; around a sixth occur once, and the top ten carry 12%. This clonotype has only a few counts. Its antigen remains unidentified. This TCR was sampled from an adult woman who had mild COVID-19 (a few samples of this study predate the infection). Cell type and time point are not known. Sample: PBMCs or a T cell subset sorted from them (not recorded which). V and J are TRBV2 and TRBJ2-7; 8 bases agree with TRBD1. The chain's CDR3 is CASSGWDRSHEQYF. The DNA of the CDR3 is TGTGCCAGCAGTGGATGGGACAGGTCCCACGAGCAGTACTTC.